The rows below give T cell receptor beta chains drawn from one sample of a study of Ad26.COV2.S vaccination and SARS-CoV-2 variants. TCRdb's copy holds only in-frame clones and misses some; the assay was immunoSEQ multiplex PCR. The sample consists of fewer than 500,000 clones, 90% of them appearing once. This specimen consisted of peripheral blood, obtained in a trial of Ad26.COV2.S vaccine versus placebo. These receptors were taken from a person between 18 and 65 years old who received the Ad26.COV2.S COVID-19 vaccine or a placebo. CDR3s include the opening cysteine and the closing phenylalanine or tryptophan. Each record gives: V gene, clone size, J gene, D gene, CDR3 DNA, CDR3 protein. D genes are given only for firm matches. Where a row states a size, it is once, few, many or the class of an expanded clone; other rows omit it.

TRBV5-1	.	TRBJ2-1	TRBD1	TGCGCCAGCAGCTCGTACTGGACAGGGGGCCCGAATGAGCAGTTCTTC	CASSSYWTGGPNEQFF
TRBV14	.	TRBJ2-3	.	TGTGCCAGCAGCCAAGAGGTCAGGGAGTACACAGATACGCAGTATTTT	CASSQEVREYTDTQYF
TRBV7-3	.	TRBJ2-6	.	TGTGCCAGACCGACAGCGCACTCTGGGGCCAACGTCCTGACTTTC	CARPTAHSGANVLTF
TRBV6-5	.	TRBJ2-2	TRBD2	TGTGCCAGCAGTCCGACTAGCGGGAGAACCGGGGAGCTGTTTTTT	CASSPTSGRTGELFF
TRBV5-1	.	TRBJ1-4	TRBD1	TGCGCCAGCAGCTTCCAGGGGGCTAAGGGTGAAAAACTGTTTTTT	CASSFQGAKGEKLFF
TRBV7-2	.	TRBJ2-7	.	TGTGCCAGCAGCCCAGCGGGCGGCTACGAGCAGTACTTC	CASSPAGGYEQYF
TRBV19	.	TRBJ1-5	.	TGTGCCAGTAGCAAAATCCGGGACGGCCGCAATCAGCCCCAGCATTTT	CASSKIRDGRNQPQHF
TRBV30	.	TRBJ1-6	.	TGTGCCTGGAGTTACGTCGGGGGGCCTAATTCACCCCTCCACTTT	CAWSYVGGPNSPLHF
TRBV28	.	TRBJ1-1	TRBD1	TGTGCCAGCAGTTTGGGACAGGCCTTGGGAAACACTGAAGCTTTCTTT	CASSLGQALGNTEAFF
TRBV7-6	.	TRBJ2-1	TRBD1	TGTGCCAGCAGCTTAAGACAGGGGACGTACAATGAGCAGTTCTTC	CASSLRQGTYNEQFF
TRBV7-2	.	TRBJ2-2	.	TGTGCCAGCAGCTCGGGACTGCTGGGTCCCGGGGAGCTGTTTTTT	CASSSGLLGPGELFF
TRBV28	once	TRBJ2-7	TRBD2	TGTGCCAGCAGTCCCACTAGCGGGGTCACCTACGAGCAGTACTTC	CASSPTSGVTYEQYF
TRBV7-3	.	TRBJ2-7	TRBD2	TGTGCCAGCAGCCAAGCCCCGACTAGCGGTGTCTACGAGCAGTACTTC	CASSQAPTSGVYEQYF
TRBV28	.	TRBJ2-1	.	TGTGCCAGCAGATCCAAGGACCTAGTTCGGAGCGCCGATGAGCAGTTCTTC	CASRSKDLVRSADEQFF
TRBV9	.	TRBJ2-3	.	TGTGCCAGCAGCGTAGCTACCCCAGCGGGCACAGATACGCAGTATTTT	CASSVATPAGTDTQYF
TRBV6-2/TRBV6-3	.	TRBJ2-7	TRBD2	TGTGCCAGCAGTTACCCCGATATACTAGCGGGAACCCACTACGAGCAGTACTTC	CASSYPDILAGTHYEQYF
TRBV27	.	TRBJ2-1	TRBD2	TGTGCCAGCAGCTTAAAGCGGGGGTTATCCTACAATGAGCAGTTCTTC	CASSLKRGLSYNEQFF
TRBV11-2	.	TRBJ2-7	.	TGTGCCAGCAGCTTAGCGGGAGTAAGGTCCTACGAGCAGTACTTC	CASSLAGVRSYEQYF
TRBV11-3	few	TRBJ2-5	TRBD1	TGTGCCAGCAGCTTAGACGGCTCACAGGGGGAGACCCAGTACTTC	CASSLDGSQGETQYF
TRBV15	.	TRBJ1-6	TRBD1	TGTGCCACCAGCAGACAGACAGGGTTTGCTTCACCCCTCCACTTT	CATSRQTGFASPLHF
TRBV5-1	.	TRBJ2-1	TRBD1	TGCGCCAGCAGCTTGGCCGGGACAGGGGTTCTAGAGCAGTTCTTC	CASSLAGTGVLEQFF
TRBV3-1/TRBV3-2	.	TRBJ1-3	TRBD1	TGTGCCAGCAGCCAAGATTTCAGGGACAGGGCTGGAAACACCATATATTTT	CASSQDFRDRAGNTIYF
TRBV27	.	TRBJ2-7	.	TGTGCCAGCAGTCCCCAAGGGGGACTGGCCTACGAGCAGTACTTC	CASSPQGGLAYEQYF
TRBV6-5	.	TRBJ2-6	.	TGTGCCAGCAGTTCCACCCTCTCTGGGGCCAACGTCCTGACTTTC	CASSSTLSGANVLTF
TRBV24-1	.	TRBJ2-1	.	TGTGCCACCGAAGAAGGGACCTACAATGAGCAGTTCTTC	CATEEGTYNEQFF
TRBV11-2	.	TRBJ2-7	TRBD2	TGTGCCAGCAGCTTGAGGTACTCCGGGACTAGCGGGTACGAGCAGTACTTC	CASSLRYSGTSGYEQYF
TRBV5-1	.	TRBJ1-3	.	TGCGCCAGCAGCTTGAAGGGAGCCGGGGACACCATATATTTT	CASSLKGAGDTIYF
TRBV28	.	TRBJ1-1	.	TGTGCCAGCAGTTTAAATCGGGACACTGAAGCTTTCTTT	CASSLNRDTEAFF
TRBV7-9	.	TRBJ1-1	.	TGTGCCAGCACCCCCAACAATTTGAACACTGAAGCTTTCTTT	CASTPNNLNTEAFF
TRBV7-2	.	TRBJ2-1	.	TGTGCCAGCAGCGTTAGCGATGAGCAGTTCTTC	CASSVSDEQFF
TRBV24-1	.	TRBJ2-7	.	TGTGCCACCAGTGATTCGACAGGTCCTACAGGCTACGAGCAGTACTTC	CATSDSTGPTGYEQYF
TRBV6-6	.	TRBJ1-2	.	TGTGCCAGCAGTACACCAGTCTATGGCTACACCTTC	CASSTPVYGYTF
TRBV12-3/TRBV12-4	.	TRBJ1-2	TRBD1	TGTGCCAGCAGCCCCAGGACAGGGAGAGGCTACACCTTC	CASSPRTGRGYTF
TRBV6-5	.	TRBJ1-2	.	TGTGCCAGCAGTTACGGTGGGGTCAACTATGGCTACACCTTC	CASSYGGVNYGYTF
TRBV2	.	TRBJ1-1	.	TGTGCCAGCAGTGAAGCCCCGGTATGGGACACTGAAGCTTTCTTT	CASSEAPVWDTEAFF
TRBV7-9	.	TRBJ2-7	.	TGTGCCAGCAGCTTAGGTATCCAGGGCTACGAGCAGTACTTC	CASSLGIQGYEQYF
TRBV7-6	.	TRBJ2-3	.	TGTGCCAGCAGCTTACGATTGGGGCCTGTGGCAGATACGCAGTATTTT	CASSLRLGPVADTQYF
TRBV12-3/TRBV12-4	.	TRBJ1-4	.	TGTGCCAGCAGTTTAGGCGGTAATGAAAAACTGTTTTTT	CASSLGGNEKLFF
TRBV19	.	TRBJ2-5	.	TGTGCCAGTAGTATTTACTCGGGGCAAGGTCGAGAGACCCAGTACTTC	CASSIYSGQGRETQYF
TRBV5-1	.	TRBJ2-3	TRBD2	TGCGCCAGCAAGACTAGCGGGAGTGGCACAGATACGCAGTATTTT	CASKTSGSGTDTQYF
TRBV7-9	.	TRBJ2-3	.	TGTGCCGCCGCCCTGGGTGATACGCAGTATTTT	CAAALGDTQYF
TRBV19	.	TRBJ2-7	.	TGTGCCACCAGGACAGCCTACGAGCAGTACTTC	CATRTAYEQYF
TRBV7-2	.	TRBJ2-7	TRBD1	TGTGCCAGCAGTTTAAGAGGGACAGGGGGAAGCTACGAGCAGTACTTC	CASSLRGTGGSYEQYF
TRBV7-2	.	TRBJ1-2	.	TGTGCCAGCAGCTTAGATATCGGTTATGGCTACACCTTC	CASSLDIGYGYTF
TRBV15	.	TRBJ2-7	.	TGTGCCACCAGCAGAGGCAGGACCTACGAGCAGTACTTC	CATSRGRTYEQYF
TRBV5-1	few	TRBJ1-5	.	TGCGCCAGCAGCTTCGATAGCAATCAGCCCCAGCATTTT	CASSFDSNQPQHF
TRBV12-3/TRBV12-4	.	TRBJ1-2	.	TGTGCCAGCAGTTTAACGTCCGCCTATGGCTACACCTTC	CASSLTSAYGYTF
TRBV29-1	.	TRBJ2-3	.	TGCAGCGTTGAACACGGGGGCGGCACAGATACGCAGTATTTT	CSVEHGGGTDTQYF